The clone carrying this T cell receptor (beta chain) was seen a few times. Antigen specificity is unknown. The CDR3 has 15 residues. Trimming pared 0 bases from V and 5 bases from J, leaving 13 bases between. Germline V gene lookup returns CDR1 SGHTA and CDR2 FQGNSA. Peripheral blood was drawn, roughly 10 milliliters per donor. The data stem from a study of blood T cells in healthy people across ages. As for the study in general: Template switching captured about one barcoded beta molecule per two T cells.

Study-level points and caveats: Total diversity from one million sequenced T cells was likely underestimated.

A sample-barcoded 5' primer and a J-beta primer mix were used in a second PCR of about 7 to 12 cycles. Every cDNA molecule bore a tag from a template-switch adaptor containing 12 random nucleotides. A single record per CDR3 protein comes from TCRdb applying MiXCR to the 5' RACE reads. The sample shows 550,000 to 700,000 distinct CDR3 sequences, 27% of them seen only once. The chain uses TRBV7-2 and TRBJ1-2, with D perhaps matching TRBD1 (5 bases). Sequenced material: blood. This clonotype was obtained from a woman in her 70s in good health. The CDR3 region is CASSLARQRLYGYTF. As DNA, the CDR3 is TGTGCCAGCAGCTTAGCCCGACAGCGGCTATATGGCTACACCTTC.